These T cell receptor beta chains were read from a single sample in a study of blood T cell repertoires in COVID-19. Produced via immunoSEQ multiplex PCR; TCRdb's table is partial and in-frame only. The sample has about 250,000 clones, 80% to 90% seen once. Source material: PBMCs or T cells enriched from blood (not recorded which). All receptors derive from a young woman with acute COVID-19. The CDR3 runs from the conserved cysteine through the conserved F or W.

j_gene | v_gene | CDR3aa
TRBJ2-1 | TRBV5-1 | CASSLARGNEQFF
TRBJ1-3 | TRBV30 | CAWTWTDTGNTIYF
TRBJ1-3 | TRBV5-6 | CASSSVDRFWGNTIYF
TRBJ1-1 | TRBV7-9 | CASSRGDRVSEAFF
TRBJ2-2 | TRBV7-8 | CASSLRTNINTGELFF
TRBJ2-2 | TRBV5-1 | CASSSRITGELFF
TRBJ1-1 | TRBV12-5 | CASGAGQARTEAFF
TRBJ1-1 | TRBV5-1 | CASSFPRHGLGKGDTEAFF
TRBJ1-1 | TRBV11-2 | CASSPQGVEAEAFF
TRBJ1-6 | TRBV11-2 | CASSFDRNGSPLHF
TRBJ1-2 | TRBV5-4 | CASSLGDRDFYGYTF
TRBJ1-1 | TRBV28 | CASSSYLAVNTEAFF
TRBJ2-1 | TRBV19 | CASSLTGTGSNEQFF
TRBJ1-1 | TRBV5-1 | CASTQQGSTEAFF
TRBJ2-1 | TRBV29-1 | CSGRGTGGRQFF
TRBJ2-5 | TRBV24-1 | CATSDTSGGQETQYF
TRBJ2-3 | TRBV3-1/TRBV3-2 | CASSQTSGSTDTQYF